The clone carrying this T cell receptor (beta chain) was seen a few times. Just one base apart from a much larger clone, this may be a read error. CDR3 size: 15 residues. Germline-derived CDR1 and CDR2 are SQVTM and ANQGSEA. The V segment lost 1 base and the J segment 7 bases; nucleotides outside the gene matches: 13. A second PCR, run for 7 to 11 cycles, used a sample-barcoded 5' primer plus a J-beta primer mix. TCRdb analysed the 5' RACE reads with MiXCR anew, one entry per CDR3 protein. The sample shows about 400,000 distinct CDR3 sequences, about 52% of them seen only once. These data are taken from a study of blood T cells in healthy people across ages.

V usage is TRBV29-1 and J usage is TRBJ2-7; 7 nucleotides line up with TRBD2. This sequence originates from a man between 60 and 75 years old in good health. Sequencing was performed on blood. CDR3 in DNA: TGCAGCGTTGAAGGGACACTAGCGTCCCACAATGAGCAGTACTTC. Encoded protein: CSVEGTLASHNEQYF.